These T cell receptor beta chains were read from a single sample in a study of blood T cell repertoires in COVID-19. Using immunoSEQ multiplex PCR, the repertoire was profiled, and TCRdb retains in-frame clones only, with some absent. The repertoire holds over 450,000 clones, with approximately 88% as singletons. Material: peripheral blood. The receptor source for this set is a woman aged 45-59 years with COVID-19, enrolled during active disease. CDR3s include the opening cysteine and the closing phenylalanine or tryptophan. The D gene is left open where the match is weak. The size of a clone is reported for some rows only, either as once, few or many, or as a class for expanded clones.

j_gene	v_gene	d_gene	abundance	CDR3aa	CDR3nt
TRBJ2-1	TRBV19	TRBD2	NA	CASSPQGAGGLYNEQFF	TGTGCCAGTAGTCCTCAGGGAGCGGGGGGCCTCTACAATGAGCAGTTCTTC
TRBJ2-2	TRBV7-8	NA	NA	CASSPGLPSTSGELFF	TGTGCCAGCAGCCCGGGACTTCCTTCGACCTCCGGGGAGCTGTTTTTT
TRBJ2-7	TRBV11-2	TRBD2	NA	CASSSLFRGSYEQYF	TGTGCCAGCAGCTCCCTTTTCCGCGGGAGCTACGAGCAGTACTTC
TRBJ2-3	TRBV5-6	TRBD2	once	CASSLETSAADTQYF	TGTGCCAGCAGCTTGGAAACTAGCGCTGCAGATACGCAGTATTTT
TRBJ2-3	TRBV5-1	TRBD2	once	CASSFLADTSTDTQYF	TGCGCCAGCAGCTTCCTAGCGGACACTAGCACAGATACGCAGTATTTT
TRBJ1-6	TRBV20-1	NA	NA	CSASRDRSYNSPLHF	TGCAGTGCTAGTCGCGACAGGTCCTATAATTCACCCCTCCACTTT
TRBJ2-2	TRBV5-1	TRBD2	NA	CASSSGDLAGVTGDLFF	TGCGCCAGCAGCTCGGGTGACCTAGCGGGCGTCACCGGGGATCTGTTTTTT
TRBJ1-5	TRBV27	TRBD1	NA	CASSPGQGIIYSNQPQHF	TGTGCCAGCAGTCCGGGACAGGGGATTATATATAGCAATCAGCCCCAGCATTTT
TRBJ2-4	TRBV5-1	NA	NA	CASSLVTGDGIQYF	TGCGCCAGCAGCTTGGTAACGGGGGACGGCATTCAGTACTTC
TRBJ2-7	TRBV21-1	NA	NA	CASSRSAGSYEQYF	TGTGCCAGCAGCAGATCAGCGGGGTCCTACGAGCAGTACTTC
TRBJ2-5	TRBV5-1	NA	NA	CASSLGVARETQYF	TGCGCCAGCAGCTTGGGTGTAGCCCGGGAGACCCAGTACTTC
TRBJ1-6	TRBV4-1	TRBD1	NA	CASSQGGTGPTYNSPLHF	TGCGCCAGCAGCCAAGGCGGGACAGGGCCTACTTATAATTCACCCCTCCACTTT
TRBJ2-2	TRBV19	NA	NA	CASSIPGTRTGELFF	TGTGCCAGTAGTATTCCAGGGACAAGAACCGGGGAGCTGTTTTTT
TRBJ1-5	TRBV12-5	NA	NA	CASGLVLGRQELNQPQHF	TGTGCTAGTGGTTTGGTACTAGGGAGACAGGAACTTAATCAGCCCCAGCATTTT
TRBJ1-1	TRBV30	TRBD1	NA	CAWSPNPRDRAGGRTEAFF	TGTGCCTGGAGTCCGAACCCCCGGGACAGGGCTGGAGGTCGCACTGAAGCTTTCTTT
TRBJ2-6	TRBV5-6	TRBD2	few	CASSFTSGFSGANVLTF	TGTGCCAGCAGCTTCACTAGCGGGTTCTCTGGGGCCAACGTCCTGACTTTC
TRBJ2-1	TRBV19	NA	NA	CASSPPIDNEQFF	TGTGCCAGTAGTCCGCCCATAGACAATGAGCAGTTCTTC
TRBJ2-7	TRBV3-1/TRBV3-2	TRBD1	NA	CASSPWTGPSVEQYF	TGTGCCAGCAGCCCTTGGACAGGTCCCTCGGTAGAGCAGTACTTC
TRBJ2-2	TRBV19	TRBD1	NA	CASSLTGVVSGELFF	TGTGCCAGTAGCTTGACAGGGGTTGTTTCCGGGGAGCTGTTTTTT
TRBJ2-1	TRBV4-2	TRBD2	once	CASSRKPGTSGGNEQFF	TGTGCCAGCAGCCGTAAACCCGGGACTAGCGGGGGCAATGAGCAGTTCTTC
TRBJ1-2	TRBV27	TRBD1	NA	CASSPGTGQGYTF	TGTGCCAGCAGTCCGGGGACAGGGCAAGGCTACACCTTC
TRBJ1-4	TRBV5-1	NA	NA	CASSPRGGANEKLFF	TGCGCCAGCAGCCCGCGCGGGGGGGCTAATGAAAAACTGTTTTTT
TRBJ2-3	TRBV3-1/TRBV3-2	NA	NA	CASSPRDSRDTQYF	TGTGCCAGCAGCCCCCGGGACTCTCGGGATACGCAGTATTTT
TRBJ1-2	TRBV4-1	NA	NA	CASSQARPADGYTF	TGCGCCAGCAGCCAAGCCAGGCCGGCAGATGGCTACACCTTC
TRBJ2-7	TRBV10-3	TRBD2	NA	CAITGGEGGGSYEQYF	TGTGCCATCACGGGAGGGGAAGGTGGTGGGTCCTACGAGCAGTACTTC
TRBJ2-5	TRBV5-4	TRBD2	NA	CASSPPRNSGGSETQYF	TGTGCCAGCAGCCCACCTCGGAATAGCGGGGGGTCAGAGACCCAGTACTTC
TRBJ2-1	TRBV7-9	NA	NA	CASSGRRSSYNEQFF	TGTGCCAGCAGCGGTCGCCGGAGCTCCTACAATGAGCAGTTCTTC
TRBJ1-3	TRBV5-4	NA	NA	CASSIGNTIYF	TGTGCCAGCAGTATAGGAAACACCATATATTTT
TRBJ2-5	TRBV30	TRBD1	NA	CAWNPTGGLETQYF	TGTGCCTGGAACCCGACAGGGGGTTTGGAGACCCAGTACTTC
TRBJ1-3	TRBV3-1/TRBV3-2	NA	few	CASSIGVSGNTIYF	TGTGCCAGCAGCATAGGGGTTTCTGGAAACACCATATATTTT
TRBJ1-6	TRBV6-6	TRBD1	NA	CASRQGQGSYNSPLHF	TGTGCCAGCAGACAGGGACAGGGATCCTATAATTCACCCCTCCACTTT
TRBJ2-3	TRBV9	TRBD2	NA	CASSALAGGSTDTQYF	TGTGCCAGCAGCGCCCTAGCGGGGGGGAGCACAGATACGCAGTATTTT
TRBJ2-3	TRBV5-1	NA	NA	CASSLEEGAATDTQYF	TGCGCCAGCAGCTTGGAGGAGGGGGCCGCCACAGATACGCAGTATTTT
TRBJ2-5	TRBV6-5	NA	NA	CASSYSKTGAETQYF	TGTGCCAGCAGTTACTCCAAGACAGGAGCGGAGACCCAGTACTTC
TRBJ2-3	TRBV5-4	NA	NA	CASSPPPGFGGTDTQYF	TGTGCCAGCAGCCCCCCTCCGGGGTTCGGGGGCACAGATACGCAGTATTTT
TRBJ2-2	TRBV30	TRBD2	NA	CAWGLAVGGELFF	TGTGCCTGGGGACTAGCGGTCGGCGGGGAGCTGTTTTTT
TRBJ2-2	TRBV6-2/TRBV6-3	TRBD2	NA	CASSPLAGTSSGELFF	TGTGCCAGCAGCCCTCTGGCCGGGACTAGTAGCGGGGAGCTGTTTTTT
TRBJ2-5	TRBV4-1	NA	NA	CASSRGSGEGETQYF	TGCGCCAGCAGCCGAGGGTCGGGGGAAGGAGAGACCCAGTACTTC
TRBJ1-4	TRBV6-5	TRBD1	NA	CASRPTGEEKLFF	TGTGCCAGCAGGCCGACAGGGGAGGAAAAACTGTTTTTT
TRBJ2-7	TRBV6-5	NA	NA	CASSSGPRGQYF	TGTGCCAGCAGTTCTGGCCCAAGGGGGCAGTACTTC
TRBJ2-7	TRBV6-6	TRBD2	NA	CASSYLPGGGSYEQYF	TGTGCCAGCAGTTACCTGCCCGGGGGGGGCTCCTACGAGCAGTACTTC
TRBJ1-2	TRBV27	NA	NA	CASSLAGGYGYTF	TGTGCCAGCAGTTTAGCGGGCGGCTATGGCTACACCTTC
TRBJ2-3	TRBV18	TRBD2	NA	CASSPRLAGATDTQYF	TGTGCCAGCTCACCAAGACTAGCGGGGGCCACAGATACGCAGTATTTT
TRBJ1-4	TRBV9	NA	NA	CASSWEEKLFF	TGTGCCAGCTCCTGGGAGGAAAAACTGTTTTTT
TRBJ2-3	TRBV5-8	NA	NA	CASSFGLNTDTQYF	TGTGCCAGCAGCTTCGGACTGAACACAGATACGCAGTATTTT
TRBJ2-1	TRBV28	NA	NA	CASSLTGLNEQFF	TGTGCCAGCAGTTTAACAGGTCTCAATGAGCAGTTCTTC
TRBJ2-4	TRBV6-5	NA	NA	CASTQDGGNIQYF	TGTGCCAGCACCCAAGACGGGGGAAACATTCAGTACTTC
TRBJ1-1	TRBV6-5	TRBD1	once	CASGNRGMNTEAFF	TGTGCCAGCGGAAACAGGGGCATGAACACTGAAGCTTTCTTT
TRBJ1-1	TRBV7-9	NA	NA	CASSLANRLNTEAFF	TGTGCCAGCAGCTTAGCCAACAGGCTGAACACTGAAGCTTTCTTT
TRBJ1-1	TRBV6-6	TRBD1	NA	CASNEGAVEAFF	TGTGCCAGCAATGAGGGGGCGGTTGAAGCTTTCTTT
TRBJ1-6	TRBV5-5	NA	NA	CASSSTRGSPLHF	TGTGCCAGCAGCTCTACAAGGGGTTCACCCCTCCACTTT
TRBJ2-7	TRBV7-8	TRBD1	NA	CASSSLRDSSYEQYF	TGTGCCAGCAGCTCCCTCCGGGACAGCTCCTACGAGCAGTACTTC
TRBJ1-6	TRBV4-2	NA	few	CASSQDKRDSPLHF	TGTGCCAGCAGCCAAGATAAGAGGGATTCACCCCTCCACTTT
TRBJ1-4	TRBV4-2	NA	NA	CASSQEGVDGEKLFF	TGTGCCAGCAGCCAAGAGGGAGTGGACGGTGAAAAACTGTTTTTT
TRBJ2-7	TRBV20-1	NA	NA	CSASWATEQYF	TGCAGTGCTAGTTGGGCGACCGAGCAGTACTTC